A selection of T cell receptor beta chains follows, all from one sample in a study of Graves' ophthalmopathy and Graves' hyperthyroidism. TCRdb passed the multiplex PCR reads through MiXCR, listing each CDR3 protein once. Here the sample spans approximately 1.2 million distinct CDR3 sequences, 36% being singletons. Source material: peripheral blood or thyroid tissue (not recorded which). Source of these receptors: an adult man with Graves' hyperthyroidism. The CDR3 runs from the conserved cysteine through the conserved F or W. A D gene is named only where the DNA matches it firmly. The size of a clone is reported for some rows only, either as once, few or many, or as a class for expanded clones.

D gene	clone size	V gene	J gene	CDR3 protein	CDR3 DNA
.	many	TRBV10-3	TRBJ1-3	CAISTGSSGNTIYF	TGTGCCATCTCTACAGGGAGCTCTGGAAACACCATATATTTT
.	many	TRBV2	TRBJ1-4	CASSQTGEKLFF	TGTGCCAGCAGTCAAACAGGGGAAAAACTGTTTTTT
.	.	TRBV13	TRBJ1-1	CASCGDNTEAFF	TGTGCCAGCTGTGGGGATAACACTGAAGCTTTCTTT
.	many	TRBV19	TRBJ1-6	CATPRHWRRATTPLHF	TGTGCCACCCCACGTCACTGGCGCAGGGCGACGACACCCCTCCACTTT
.	.	TRBV20-1	TRBJ1-2	CSALGTWPYGYTF	TGCAGTGCTCTCGGGACCTGGCCCTATGGCTACACCTTC
.	.	TRBV30	TRBJ1-1	CAWIHRVRGEAFF	TGTGCCTGGATACACAGGGTCAGGGGAGAAGCTTTCTTT
TRBD2	many	TRBV20-1	TRBJ2-7	CSAKLAGGYEQYF	TGCAGTGCTAAACTAGCGGGAGGTTACGAGCAGTACTTC
.	.	TRBV10-2	TRBJ1-2	CASSSTAFSPNYGYTF	TGTGCCAGCAGTAGTACCGCATTCAGTCCTAACTATGGCTACACCTTC
.	many	TRBV7-3	TRBJ2-5	CASSLIGKATETQYF	TGTGCCAGCAGCTTAATAGGGAAAGCGACGGAGACCCAGTACTTC
.	.	TRBV20-1	TRBJ2-7	CSATDRAKSYEQYF	TGCAGTGCTACAGATCGAGCCAAATCCTACGAGCAGTACTTC
.	.	TRBV20-1	TRBJ1-4	CSATDPRKEKLFF	TGCAGTGCTACAGACCCGAGGAAGGAAAAACTGTTTTTT
.	.	TRBV4-2	TRBJ2-7	CASSYLRDSYEQYF	TGTGCCAGCAGCTATCTAAGGGACTCCTACGAGCAGTACTTC
.	few	TRBV7-3	TRBJ1-6	CASSKRGGPDNSPLHF	TGTGCCAGCAGTAAAAGGGGAGGGCCAGATAATTCACCCCTCCACTTT
TRBD1	many	TRBV7-2	TRBJ2-2	CASSFLGTGGALFF	TGTGCCAGCAGCTTTTTGGGGACAGGGGGCGCGCTGTTTTTT
.	many	TRBV10-2	TRBJ1-5	CASSEPPHLITPPGIAPQHF	TGCGCCAGCAGTGAGCCCCCACACCTCATTACACCCCCCGGAATCGCGCCCCAGCATTTT
.	.	TRBV4-1	TRBJ1-6	CASSRPVTERNSPLHF	TGCGCCAGCAGCCGTCCAGTAACTGAGAGAAATTCACCCCTCCACTTT
TRBD2	many	TRBV20-1	TRBJ2-5	CSALPGLVTETQYF	TGCAGTGCTCTCCCGGGACTAGTGACCGAGACCCAGTACTTC
.	few	TRBV18	TRBJ1-4	CASSPRTATTNEKLFF	TGTGCCAGCTCACCCAGGACAGCGACAACTAATGAAAAACTGTTTTTT
.	few	TRBV13	TRBJ1-3	CASRGEGYGNTIYF	TGTGCCAGCAGAGGTGAGGGATATGGAAACACCATATATTTT
TRBD1	.	TRBV10-2	TRBJ1-2	CASSDSGQGGGYTF	TGCGCCAGCAGTGACTCCGGGCAGGGGGGTGGCTACACCTTC
.	few	TRBV7-9	TRBJ2-5	CASSPENRETQYF	TGTGCCAGCAGCCCAGAAAACCGGGAGACCCAGTACTTC
.	.	TRBV13	TRBJ2-5	CASSRRLDLETQYF	TGTGCCAGCAGCCGTCGGTTGGACCTAGAGACCCAGTACTTC
TRBD1	few	TRBV5-1	TRBJ1-5	CASSLGGTDDQPQHF	TGCGCCAGCAGCTTGGGTGGGACAGATGATCAGCCCCAGCATTTT
.	.	TRBV6-6	TRBJ2-6	CASREAKGSPGANVLTF	TGTGCCAGCAGGGAGGCCAAGGGTTCCCCTGGGGCCAACGTCCTGACTTTC
.	many	TRBV15	TRBJ2-7	CATSTGVSSYEQYF	TGTGCCACCAGCACAGGGGTTTCCTCCTACGAGCAGTACTTC
.	few	TRBV5-1	TRBJ2-7	CASSLGTHSTYEQYF	TGCGCCAGCAGCTTGGGGACCCACAGTACCTACGAGCAGTACTTC
TRBD1	few	TRBV5-8	TRBJ2-7	CASSPLQGAVYEQYF	TGTGCCAGCAGCCCGCTACAGGGGGCCGTCTACGAGCAGTACTTC
.	few	TRBV12-3/TRBV12-4	TRBJ2-7	CASASSVGVTLYEQYF	TGTGCCAGCGCTTCAAGTGTGGGGGTAACCCTCTACGAGCAGTACTTC
TRBD1	few	TRBV20-1	TRBJ1-2	CSARDFGTGGYTF	TGCAGTGCTAGAGATTTCGGGACAGGCGGCTACACCTTC
.	.	TRBV10-2	TRBJ2-5	CASSEGQGQETQYF	TGCGCCAGCAGTGAAGGACAAGGTCAAGAGACCCAGTACTTC
.	few	TRBV30	TRBJ1-3	CAWIWGRSGNTIYF	TGTGCCTGGATTTGGGGCCGCTCTGGAAACACCATATATTTT
TRBD1	.	TRBV6-1	TRBJ1-6	CAGGQGLNSPLHF	TGTGCCGGCGGACAGGGCCTTAATTCACCCCTCCACTTT
.	many	TRBV29-1	TRBJ2-5	CSVETAYQETQYF	TGCAGCGTTGAAACGGCGTACCAAGAGACCCAGTACTTC
TRBD1	.	TRBV4-2	TRBJ2-5	CASSARTGLTTQYF	TGTGCCAGCAGCGCAAGGACAGGGCTAACGACCCAGTACTTC
.	few	TRBV5-1	TRBJ2-2	CASSAPSRTGELFF	TGCGCCAGCAGCGCACCCTCAAGGACCGGGGAGCTGTTTTTT
.	many	TRBV19	TRBJ1-1	CASSTNRVGNTEAFF	TGTGCCAGTAGTACCAACAGGGTGGGAAACACTGAAGCTTTCTTT
.	.	TRBV6-1	TRBJ1-1	CASESHGTGEAFF	TGTGCCAGCGAGTCGCACGGAACCGGGGAGGCTTTCTTT
.	once	TRBV10-2	TRBJ2-7	CASSAPGLSSYEQYF	TGCGCCAGCAGTGCTCCGGGACTGAGCTCCTACGAGCAGTACTTC
.	.	TRBV20-1	TRBJ1-2	CSARSPGQGHGYTF	TGCAGTGCTAGATCCCCAGGGCAGGGTCATGGCTACACCTTC
.	.	TRBV2	TRBJ2-2	CASSPPAGGGELFF	TGTGCCAGCTCACCACCAGCGGGCGGCGGGGAGCTGTTTTTT
.	few	TRBV5-6	TRBJ1-1	CASSLYGLNTEAFF	TGTGCCAGCAGCTTATACGGGTTGAACACTGAAGCTTTCTTT
.	few	TRBV20-1	TRBJ2-7	CSVLQPEGRQYF	TGCAGTGTTCTGCAGCCCGAGGGGAGGCAGTACTTC
.	.	TRBV27	TRBJ2-7	CASSWMGGLSYEQYF	TGTGCCAGCAGTTGGATGGGGGGGCTGTCCTACGAGCAGTACTTC